Detailed here is one TCR beta chain. This receptor's antigen is unknown. The record has no base qualities; no much larger clone is one base away. This entry is derived from a study of cytomegalovirus exposure and HLA in healthy donors (dated by TCRdb to about 2017). In terms of the full investigation: An earlier analysis of approximately 550 of the donors reported about 250 Gb of sequence data and some 100 million unique TCR beta sequences from around 200 million T cells. Of the 398 genotyped donors, 80% to 90% were placed in the genetic ancestry cluster associated with self-reported Caucasian donors. The number of typed donors differed by locus: about 629-640 for A, B, C, DRB1 and DQB1; approximately 530 for DQA1; some 610 for DPA1; and some 430 for DPB1. To predict cytomegalovirus infection status, the study combined high-throughput TCR immunosequencing, statistical association of individual TCRs with disease status, and machine learning. A later analysis re-examined previously published TCR beta repertoires from about 700 donors and added high-resolution HLA genotyping to investigate patterns of TCR occurrence. On average, around 240,000 unique TCR beta nucleotide sequences were sequenced per donor among roughly 430 genotyped donors of the cohort, with roughly 18% of those sequences being non-productive. An earlier analysis of roughly 580 of the donors used high-throughput TCR beta sequencing to judge whether each TCR beta V gene segment behaved as functional or pseudogenic. Because of strong linkage in the cohort, roughly five DR-DQ haplotypes were treated as single units for association and clustering. HLA typing included class I and class II loci at four-digit resolution. Every discovery cohort repertoire had been produced on one sequencing platform. Rather than drawing on any new phenotypic data, the later analysis identified candidate immune exposures from TCR beta sequences and the way those sequences occurred across donors. The aim of the study was to test whether cataloging public T cell receptors could identify signatures of past pathogen exposure. An early release that covered more than 550 HLA-typed donors contained approximately 300 gigabases of sequencing data and tens of millions of unique TCR sequences. A separate validation cohort of over a hundred different subjects was used in addition to the roughly 700-subject first cohort. The study used immunosequencing to profile the T cell repertoires of approximately 650 subjects and linked those repertoires to cytomegalovirus serostatus. Alongside the repertoire data, information on donor age, sex, ethnicity and CMV serostatus was compiled. In a later genetic analysis, genome-wide SNP genotypes for about 55% of the roughly 700 donors were used, and that subset was treated as a discovery cohort.

In total, over 600 healthy bone marrow donors made up the cohort. All cohort members were sampled while nominally healthy, although unrecorded immune exposures were likely present. The donor was CMV seronegative and was included in the group of a few hundred seronegative cohort members. Each donor provided a peripheral blood sample, and peripheral blood mononuclear cells were used for TCR beta sequencing. The Qiagen DNeasy Blood Extraction Kit was used to extract genomic DNA from the blood cell samples. What the work shows at the level of the full study, not this receptor alone: In both the original and validation cohorts, the classifier was reported to diagnose cytomegalovirus status with high specificity and sensitivity. An earlier analysis of approximately 570 of the donors showed that most TCR beta V segments appeared in productive rearrangements either about 90% or about 30% of the time, which broadly matched IMGT annotations. The study listed 150 to 200 TCR beta chains as associated with cytomegalovirus. Compared with equally common non-associated chains, HLA-associated TCR beta chains in a later analysis were more clonally expanded and had lower generation probabilities. While some public TCRs were present in many individuals, most TCR sequences turned up only very rarely across donors. When HLA alleles, especially DR and DQ, strongly co-occurred, TCR associations were difficult to assign to individual alleles. At a false discovery rate of 0.05, a later analysis linked 15,000 to 20,000 TCR beta sequences to specific HLA alleles. A further reported finding was that TCR beta sequences accurately predicted the HLA-A and HLA-B alleles for most subjects in the first cohort. A later analysis reported that several top co-occurrence clusters appeared linked to parvovirus B19, influenza, CMV and Epstein-Barr virus. The earlier analysis of 587 of the donors excluded approximately 17 rarely observed V segments, including chromosome 9 orphons, because counts were too low. A group of highly shared sequence variants was considered likely to be a technical artifact of the sequencing pipeline. According to a later genetic analysis, donors in an Asian-associated ancestry cluster had fewer N-insertions in productive TCRs than the roughly 670-donor mean. Correlated functional status among segregating V segments might be attributable to linkage disequilibrium, but an unknown experimental factor could not be ruled out. Because HLA typing was unavailable for some donors at each locus, only the typed subset was used in association tests. Presence/absence analyses assumed roughly uniform sequencing depth across donors, an assumption that may not hold. In this cohort, only TCR beta chains were sequenced, and detectable features were limited by the absence of alpha or paired-chain data. For the cohort, immune exposure information was limited to CMV serostatus. A later analysis found that most CMV-associated TCR beta chains appeared HLA-restricted, with HLA associations seemingly driven largely by CMV exposure. An association between a missense DCLRE1C variant and V-gene and J-gene trimming of TCR beta chains was found in a later genetic analysis and replicated in an independent cohort. The authors suggested that the approach could potentially be generalized to other disease states and immunological phenotypes. In a later analysis, the rate of TCR association differed among HLA loci, with DRB1 alleles having the most associated TCRs and HLA-C alleles having the fewest. A few of the identified cytomegalovirus-associated TCR beta chains were confirmed in vitro to be specific for cytomegalovirus antigens.

Library preparation used the immunoSEQ multiplex PCR assay. For the multiplex PCR, a mixture combining 60 forward primers for TCR Vbeta segments and 13 reverse primers for TCR Jbeta segments was used. A multiplex PCR assay on genomic DNA amplified the CDR3 region of rearranged TCR beta genes. The Illumina HiSeq System was used to sequence the amplified TCR beta libraries as 87-base-pair reads. In the authors' own workflow: A later analysis tallied around 80 million unique TCR beta chains across the 640 or so repertoires, and around 9.9 million of those chains were shared by two or more donors. A nearest-neighbor algorithm error-corrected the raw reads and collapsed the reads into unique sequences, merging closely related sequences to remove PCR and sequencing errors. To assign V, D and J gene segments, CDR3 sequences were aligned to IMGT reference sequences. For a sequence to be retained, a match of at least six nucleotides was required to both a V gene segment and a J gene segment. Rearrangements were classified as productive when the CDR3 lacked stop codons and remained in frame with V and J, and all other rearrangements were classified as non-productive. Following IMGT convention, CDR3 was defined as the stretch from the second conserved V-encoded cysteine to the conserved J-encoded phenylalanine. In an earlier analysis of roughly 580 of the donors, sequences lacking an unambiguous match to a single V gene segment were excluded. In an earlier analysis of several hundred of the donors, V segments were called functional above 56.7% productive rearrangements and were called segregating when the between-donor standard deviation exceeded 5%. To diagnose cytomegalovirus status from the catalog of TCR beta chain sequences, a statistical classification framework was built. A later analysis assigned V and J genes by comparing TCR nucleotide sequences with IMGT/GENE-DB human TR gene sequences. In a later analysis, CDR3 sequences and most-parsimonious VDJ recombination scenarios were assigned using the TCRdist pipeline. A later analysis defined each TCR beta chain by its CDR3 amino acid sequence plus V-gene family, and excluded reads lacking a unique V-gene family. To address suspected cross-contamination and a sequencing artifact, a later analysis removed over 500 highly shared, low-generation-probability nucleotide sequences. For each public chain, a later analysis derived a clonal expansion index from normalized ranks of inferred template counts within each repertoire. In a later analysis, generation probabilities were computed with a VDJ recombination model fitted to out-of-frame rearrangements, and the resulting probabilities were checked against IGoR. In a later analysis, TCR-TCR, TCR-HLA and TCR-CMV co-occurrence was scored with hypergeometric tests, and a repertoire-size bias correction was applied to TCR pairs. In a later analysis, false discovery rates were estimated by permuting HLA or CMV assignments 20 times. In a later analysis, co-occurring TCRs were grouped using DBSCAN, and TCRdist sequence similarity was added for clustering within HLA-allele-positive subsets. Repertoires with fewer than 30,000 or more than 120,000 public chains, plus five repertoires with anomalous nucleotide sharing, were excluded from co-occurrence clustering. Here the immuneACCESS table is served through TCRdb, limited to in-frame sequences with V and J called. Missing clones are a known gap in these copies; in checked studies unresolved V genes cover under half, and the rest lacks a known reason. V, J and clone size were drawn from that table, and D and trimming were deduced from the DNA. Here the sample has about 170,000 clones; about three quarters occur a single time. Clones ranked in the top ten supply 0.65% to 0.85% of the sample.

The sample consisted of PBMCs. The TCR originated in a female donor in good health and CMV-seronegative.

In nucleotides, the sequence is TGTGCCAGCAGCTTAAGAACGGGACAGGTTAACCTTCGAGGCTACACCTTC. The resulting protein is CASSLRTGQVNLRGYTF. Recombination linked TRBV7-2 to TRBJ1-2; TRBD1 aligns with 8 central bases. CDR1 SGHTA and CDR2 FQGNSA are derived from the germline V gene. After removal of 2 bases from V and 8 bases from J, the junction retains 16 bases not matched to a gene. CDR3 length: 17 amino acids, cysteine to phenylalanine. CDR3 DNA only is kept here, 51 bases in frame from base 1.